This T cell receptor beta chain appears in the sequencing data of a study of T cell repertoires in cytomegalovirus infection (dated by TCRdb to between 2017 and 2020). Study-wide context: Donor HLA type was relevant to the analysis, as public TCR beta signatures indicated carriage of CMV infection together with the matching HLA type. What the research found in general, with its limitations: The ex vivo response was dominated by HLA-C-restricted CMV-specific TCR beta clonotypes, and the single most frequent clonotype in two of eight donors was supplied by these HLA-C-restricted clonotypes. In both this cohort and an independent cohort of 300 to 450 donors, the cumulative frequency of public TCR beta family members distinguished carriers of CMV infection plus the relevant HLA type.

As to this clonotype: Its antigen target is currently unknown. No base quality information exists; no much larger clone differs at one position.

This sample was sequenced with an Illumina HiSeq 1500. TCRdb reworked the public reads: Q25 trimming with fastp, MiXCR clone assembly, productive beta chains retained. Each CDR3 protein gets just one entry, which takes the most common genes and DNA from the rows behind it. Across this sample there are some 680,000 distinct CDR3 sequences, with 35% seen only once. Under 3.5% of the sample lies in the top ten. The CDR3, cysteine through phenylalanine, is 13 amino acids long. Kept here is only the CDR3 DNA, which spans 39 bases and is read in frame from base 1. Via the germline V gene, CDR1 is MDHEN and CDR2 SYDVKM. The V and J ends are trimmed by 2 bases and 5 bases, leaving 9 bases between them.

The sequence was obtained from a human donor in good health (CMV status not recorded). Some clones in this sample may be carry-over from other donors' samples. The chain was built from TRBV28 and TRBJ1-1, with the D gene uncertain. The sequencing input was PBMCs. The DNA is TGTGCCAGCAGTTTAGGGTACGAGACTGAAGCTTTCTTT. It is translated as CASSLGYETEAFF.